This is a list of T cell receptor beta chains from one sample in a study of CD8 T cells in ankylosing spondylitis. TCRdb reanalysed the 5' RACE reads using MiXCR and keeps one entry per CDR3 protein. Of around 130,000 distinct CDR3 sequences detected, approximately 9.9% appear once; the ten largest clones hold about 3.3%. Sequencing used blood, either unsorted or a sorted T cell fraction (not recorded which). These receptors originate from a male donor with ankylosing spondylitis or in good health (not recorded which). Both conserved end residues are part of each CDR3. D genes are given only for firm matches. Clone size is shown for a subset of rows, as once, few, many or a class of expanded clone.

v_gene: TRBV20-1; abundance: many; d_gene: -; len: 13; j_gene: TRBJ2-5; CDR3aa: CSAREAAGETQYF; CDR3nt: TGCAGTGCTAGAGAGGCGGCGGGGGAGACCCAGTACTTC
v_gene: TRBV11-2; abundance: many; d_gene: TRBD2; len: 16; j_gene: TRBJ2-7; CDR3aa: CASSLSDSGSTDEQYF; CDR3nt: TGTGCCAGCAGCTTAAGCGATAGCGGGAGTACCGACGAGCAGTACTTC
v_gene: TRBV6-1; abundance: many; d_gene: -; len: 17; j_gene: TRBJ2-3; CDR3aa: CASRHPKRGVTSDTQYF; CDR3nt: TGTGCCAGCAGGCATCCAAAGAGGGGCGTTACATCGGATACGCAGTATTTT
v_gene: TRBV27; abundance: -; d_gene: TRBD1; len: 13; j_gene: TRBJ2-1; CDR3aa: CASSARGQNEQFF; CDR3nt: TGTGCCAGCTCGGCCAGGGGGCAGAATGAGCAGTTCTTC
v_gene: TRBV12-3/TRBV12-4; abundance: -; d_gene: -; len: 15; j_gene: TRBJ2-2; CDR3aa: CASSLRPANTGELFF; CDR3nt: TGTGCCAGCAGTTTAAGGCCAGCGAACACCGGGGAGCTGTTTTTT
v_gene: TRBV29-1; abundance: many; d_gene: -; len: 13; j_gene: TRBJ1-1; CDR3aa: CSVDRVEITEAFF; CDR3nt: TGCAGCGTTGACAGGGTTGAGATCACTGAAGCTTTCTTT
v_gene: TRBV5-1; abundance: many; d_gene: -; len: 12; j_gene: TRBJ2-7; CDR3aa: CASSLGEYEQYF; CDR3nt: TGCGCCAGCAGCTTGGGGGAGTACGAGCAGTACTTC
v_gene: TRBV7-2; abundance: -; d_gene: TRBD2; len: 17; j_gene: TRBJ2-2; CDR3aa: CASSLVGAGGPSGELFF; CDR3nt: TGTGCCAGCAGCTTAGTGGGGGCGGGAGGGCCATCCGGGGAGCTGTTTTTT
v_gene: TRBV5-1; abundance: -; d_gene: TRBD1; len: 15; j_gene: TRBJ2-1; CDR3aa: CASSTDRGLTWEQFF; CDR3nt: TGCGCCAGCAGCACCGACAGGGGCCTTACGTGGGAGCAGTTCTTC
v_gene: TRBV7-9; abundance: many; d_gene: -; len: 14; j_gene: TRBJ1-5; CDR3aa: CASSASGPPDPQHF; CDR3nt: TGTGCCAGCAGCGCATCCGGGCCACCCGATCCCCAGCATTTT
v_gene: TRBV12-3/TRBV12-4; abundance: -; d_gene: TRBD1; len: 12; j_gene: TRBJ1-1; CDR3aa: CASSPTGSEAFF; CDR3nt: TGTGCCAGCAGCCCGACAGGGTCTGAAGCTTTCTTT
v_gene: TRBV25-1; abundance: few; d_gene: TRBD1; len: 12; j_gene: TRBJ1-2; CDR3aa: CASLGQDYGYTF; CDR3nt: TGTGCCAGCCTAGGACAGGACTATGGCTACACCTTC
v_gene: TRBV20-1; abundance: many; d_gene: TRBD1; len: 14; j_gene: TRBJ1-1; CDR3aa: CSARDQGVDTEAFF; CDR3nt: TGCAGTGCTAGAGATCAGGGGGTCGACACTGAAGCTTTCTTT
v_gene: TRBV11-1; abundance: many; d_gene: -; len: 17; j_gene: TRBJ2-1; CDR3aa: CASSLERAPLGYNEQFF; CDR3nt: TGTGCCAGCAGCTTAGAGCGGGCCCCCCTCGGATACAATGAGCAGTTCTTC
v_gene: TRBV20-1; abundance: -; d_gene: TRBD1; len: 12; j_gene: TRBJ2-7; CDR3aa: CSGGTGDYDQYF; CDR3nt: TGCAGTGGAGGGACAGGGGACTACGACCAGTACTTC
v_gene: TRBV5-1; abundance: many; d_gene: -; len: 15; j_gene: TRBJ2-6; CDR3aa: CASSPRGAGANVLTF; CDR3nt: TGCGCCAGCAGCCCAAGGGGGGCTGGGGCCAACGTCCTGACTTTC
v_gene: TRBV7-9; abundance: -; d_gene: TRBD2; len: 16; j_gene: TRBJ2-1; CDR3aa: CASSLDLAGIYNEQFF; CDR3nt: TGTGCCAGCAGCTTAGATCTAGCGGGAATCTACAATGAGCAGTTCTTC
v_gene: TRBV12-3/TRBV12-4; abundance: many; d_gene: TRBD2; len: 14; j_gene: TRBJ2-1; CDR3aa: CASSLGGSAREQFF; CDR3nt: TGTGCCAGCAGTTTAGGCGGGAGTGCGCGGGAGCAGTTCTTC
v_gene: TRBV5-6; abundance: many; d_gene: TRBD2; len: 14; j_gene: TRBJ2-1; CDR3aa: CASSISGRAYEQFF; CDR3nt: TGTGCCAGCAGCATTAGCGGGAGGGCCTATGAGCAGTTCTTC
v_gene: TRBV10-3; abundance: many; d_gene: -; len: 13; j_gene: TRBJ1-1; CDR3aa: CAISGEEQLEAFF; CDR3nt: TGTGCCATCAGTGGAGAGGAGCAGCTCGAAGCTTTCTTT
v_gene: TRBV7-2; abundance: few; d_gene: TRBD2; len: 17; j_gene: TRBJ2-1; CDR3aa: CASSTTTLAGALIEQFF; CDR3nt: TGTGCCAGCAGCACGACCACCTTAGCGGGAGCCCTCATTGAGCAGTTCTTC
v_gene: TRBV20-1; abundance: many; d_gene: TRBD2; len: 14; j_gene: TRBJ2-1; CDR3aa: CSDRGIAGDHEQFF; CDR3nt: TGCAGCGACCGGGGGATAGCGGGAGACCATGAGCAGTTCTTC